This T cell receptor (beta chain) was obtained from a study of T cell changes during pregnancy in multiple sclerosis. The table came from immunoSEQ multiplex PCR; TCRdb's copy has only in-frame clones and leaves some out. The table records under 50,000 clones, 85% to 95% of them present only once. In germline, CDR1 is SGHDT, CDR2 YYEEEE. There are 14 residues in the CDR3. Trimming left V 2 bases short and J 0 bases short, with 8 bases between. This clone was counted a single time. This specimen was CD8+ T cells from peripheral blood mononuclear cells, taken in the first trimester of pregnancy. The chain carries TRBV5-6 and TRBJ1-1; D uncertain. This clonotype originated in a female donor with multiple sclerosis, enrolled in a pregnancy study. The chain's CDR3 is CASSLGGMNTEAFF. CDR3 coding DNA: TGTGCCAGCAGCTTAGGCGGTATGAACACTGAAGCTTTCTTT. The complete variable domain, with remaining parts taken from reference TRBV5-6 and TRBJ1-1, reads DAGVTQSPTHLIKTRGQQVTLRCSPKSGHDTVSWYQQALGQGPQFIFQYYEEEERQRGNFPDRFSGHQFPNYSSELNVNALLLGDSALYLCASSLGGMNTEAFFGQGTRLTVV.